Shown below are 17 T cell receptor beta chains from a single sample sequenced in a study of blood T cells in healthy people across ages. The use of a sample-barcoded 5' primer and a J-beta primer mix characterized a second PCR of 7 to 11 cycles. TCRdb ran MiXCR on the 5' RACE reads and lists one entry per CDR3 protein. The table shows about 1,500,000 distinct CDR3 sequences, with 42% occurring only once. The sequencing sample was made of blood. All receptors come from a woman aged 18 to 35 in good health.

CDR3 sequence reads: CSVGEEGSYNEQFF. In DNA form, the CDR3 reads TGCAGCGTTGGGGAGGAGGGCTCCTACAATGAGCAGTTCTTC. This chain joins TRBV29-1 and TRBJ2-1; possibly TRBD2 for D (6 bases). The CDR3 loop spans 14 amino acids. Trimming stripped 4 bases from V and 0 bases from J, with 10 bases between. Germline CDR1 reads SQVTM; CDR2 reads ANQGSEA.

The rearrangement links TRBV28 to TRBJ2-1, with D possibly being TRBD2 (8 bases). CDR3 size: 15 residues. CDR1 is MDHEN and CDR2 is SYDVKM in the germline V gene. Deletions cut 5 bases from V and 6 bases from J, with 17 bases between. The CDR3 sequence is CASSAWDSGSNEQFF. CDR3 nucleotide sequence: TGTGCCAGCAGTGCTTGGGACAGCGGGAGCAATGAGCAGTTCTTC.

The gene calls are TRBV5-1 and TRBJ2-1; 7 bases fit TRBD2. With V trimmed by 0 bases and J by 2 bases, 8 bases remained unmatched. The CDR3 is 17 amino acids. Germline values: CDR1 SGHRS, CDR2 YFSETQ. CDR3 loop: CASSLVGLAEAYNEQFF. The CDR3 bases are TGCGCCAGCAGCTTGGTCGGGCTAGCGGAGGCCTACAATGAGCAGTTCTTC.

CDR3 bases: TGTGCTAGTGGTCCCAGTAGAAGGGGAGGCGGGGAGCTGTTTTTT. Protein sequence: CASGPSRRGGGELFF. This rearrangement joins TRBV12-5 to TRBJ2-2; weak D call: TRBD2 (6 bases). Trimming left V 5 bases short and J 7 bases short, with 17 bases between. The CDR3 covers 15 residues. Germline V gene data show CDR1 as LGHNT and CDR2 as FRNRAP.

This chain joins TRBV4-1 and TRBJ2-7; tentatively, D is TRBD2 (5 bases). The germline V and J ends were trimmed by 2 bases and 6 bases, with 17 bases remaining between them. Looked up from germline, CDR1 is MGHRA and CDR2 is YSYEKL. This CDR3 is built from 15 residues. CDR3 residues: CASSQIIQREGEQYF. CDR3 DNA: TGCGCCAGCAGCCAAATTATCCAGCGAGAGGGCGAGCAGTACTTC.

The gene calls are TRBV29-1 and TRBJ1-2; 7 nucleotides match TRBD1. The length of the CDR3 is 13 residues. Germline V gene lookup returns CDR1 SQVTM and CDR2 ANQGSEA. V gave up 6 bases and J gave up 8 bases; unmatched junction bases: 12. The CDR3 loop is CSVGTGAVRGYTF. The CDR3 DNA reads as TGCAGCGTAGGAACAGGGGCGGTGAGGGGCTACACCTTC.

The chain combines TRBV12-3 or TRBV12-4 with TRBJ1-1; D unclear. V was cut by 5 bases and J by 8 bases, with 15 bases left in between. This CDR3 comprises 13 residues. The CDR3 coding sequence is TGTGCCAGCAGTGTACGGACTCCCCACGAAGCTTTCTTT. The encoded protein is CASSVRTPHEAFF.

The chain is built from TRBV25-1 and TRBJ2-7, with unresolved D. The V and J ends lost 10 bases and 3 bases respectively, with 10 bases between them. The CDR3 covers 11 residues. Germline lookup yields CDR1 MGHDK and CDR2 SYGVNS. The CDR3 nucleotides are TGTGCCACCCAGATTTACTACGAGCAGTACTTC. Translated, it gives CATQIYYEQYF.

In DNA form, the CDR3 reads TGCGCCAGTACTCCGGGGTACGCGAACACCGGGGAGCTGTTTTTT. This sequence encodes CASTPGYANTGELFF. The chain joins TRBV4-1 to TRBJ2-2; maybe TRBD2 (5 bases). Trimming took off 9 bases at V and 0 bases at J, with 14 bases between the two ends. The CDR3 spans 15 residues. Germline CDR1 MGHRA, CDR2 YSYEKL.

J is TRBJ2-3 and V is TRBV9; 10 nucleotides align to TRBD2. Germline values: CDR1 SGDLS, CDR2 YYNGEE. The trim removed 3 bases at V and 3 bases at J, leaving 4 bases unmatched. CDR3 length equals 15 residues. The CDR3 nucleotides read TGTGCCAGCAGCGAGCGGGGGGGCGAAACAGATACGCAGTATTTT. This translates into CASSERGGETDTQYF.

This clonotype has a handful of counts. The CDR3 nucleotides read TGTGCCAGCAGTTTATCCTCCCCAACTCCGGGACATTTCTCCTACGAGCAGTACTTC. Protein: CASSLSSPTPGHFSYEQYF. The gene calls are TRBV27 and TRBJ2-7, with D possibly TRBD1 on 6 matching bases. CDR3 length equals 19 residues. Between the trimmed V and J ends, which lost 0 bases and 0 bases, there was a span of 21 bases. The germline CDR1 and CDR2 sequences are MNHEY and SMNVEV (reference sequence).

The chain links TRBV4-1 to TRBJ2-1, with 10 bases lining up with TRBD1. Germline CDR1 and CDR2: MGHRA and YSYEKL. Trimming removed 0 bases from V and 9 bases from J; junction bases left unmatched: 5. This CDR3 contains 15 residues. CDR3: CASSQDSGTGVEQFF. In DNA form, the CDR3 reads TGCGCCAGCAGCCAAGATTCCGGGACAGGGGTTGAGCAGTTCTTC.

The genes are TRBV5-1 and TRBJ2-2; 11 bases are shared with TRBD1. This CDR3 has 15 residues. Germline V lookup: CDR1 SGHRS, CDR2 YFSETQ. The V gene end was trimmed by 2 bases and the J gene end by 5 bases; junction bases not matched to a gene: 2. The CDR3 loop is CASSFRDRGTGELFF. The DNA of the CDR3 is TGCGCCAGCAGCTTCCGGGACAGGGGGACCGGGGAGCTGTTTTTT.

On this clonotype itself: The junction and the germline gene differ at one end; a read error may be behind it. V gene TRBV4-1 combines with J gene TRBJ2-1; D is unresolved. Germline V lookup: CDR1 MGHRA, CDR2 YSYEKL. CDR3 length: 15 residues. In nucleotides, the CDR3 is TGCGCCGGCAGCCCCTTGCCTGTCAACTACAATGAGAAGTTCTTC. Its translation is CAGSPLPVNYNEKFF.

The rearrangement uses TRBV3-1 and TRBJ2-1; TRBD1 agrees at 8 bases. With 4 bases clipped from V and 8 bases from J, the junction kept 16 bases outside the gene matches. Germline V gene lookup returns CDR1 LGHDT and CDR2 YNNKEL (reference sequence). The CDR3 contains 17 residues. This CDR3 reads CASSLRTGRSRKDEQFF. For the CDR3, the DNA is TGTGCCAGCAGCCTGCGGACAGGGAGAAGTAGAAAGGATGAGCAGTTCTTC.

This clonotype was observed a few times. The genes are TRBV28 and TRBJ2-3; 7 bases match TRBD2. CDR1 and CDR2 from the germline V gene are MDHEN and SYDVKM. V shed 8 bases, J shed 3 bases, and the junction held 8 bases outside the gene matches. This CDR3 contains 14 residues. CDR3 in DNA: TGTGCCAGCGCCGGGACTATCAGGACAGATACGCAGTATTTT. It is translated as CASAGTIRTDTQYF.

The sample holds a few counts of this clonotype. The chain joins TRBV7-9 to TRBJ2-3, with D unresolved. V was trimmed by 8 bases and J by 0 bases, leaving 9 bases between them. Per germline, CDR1 SEHNR and CDR2 FQNEAQ (reference sequence). The CDR3 is 13 amino acids. The CDR3, as DNA: TGTGCCAGCTTGACCTCTAGCACAGATACGCAGTATTTT. Amino acids: CASLTSSTDTQYF.